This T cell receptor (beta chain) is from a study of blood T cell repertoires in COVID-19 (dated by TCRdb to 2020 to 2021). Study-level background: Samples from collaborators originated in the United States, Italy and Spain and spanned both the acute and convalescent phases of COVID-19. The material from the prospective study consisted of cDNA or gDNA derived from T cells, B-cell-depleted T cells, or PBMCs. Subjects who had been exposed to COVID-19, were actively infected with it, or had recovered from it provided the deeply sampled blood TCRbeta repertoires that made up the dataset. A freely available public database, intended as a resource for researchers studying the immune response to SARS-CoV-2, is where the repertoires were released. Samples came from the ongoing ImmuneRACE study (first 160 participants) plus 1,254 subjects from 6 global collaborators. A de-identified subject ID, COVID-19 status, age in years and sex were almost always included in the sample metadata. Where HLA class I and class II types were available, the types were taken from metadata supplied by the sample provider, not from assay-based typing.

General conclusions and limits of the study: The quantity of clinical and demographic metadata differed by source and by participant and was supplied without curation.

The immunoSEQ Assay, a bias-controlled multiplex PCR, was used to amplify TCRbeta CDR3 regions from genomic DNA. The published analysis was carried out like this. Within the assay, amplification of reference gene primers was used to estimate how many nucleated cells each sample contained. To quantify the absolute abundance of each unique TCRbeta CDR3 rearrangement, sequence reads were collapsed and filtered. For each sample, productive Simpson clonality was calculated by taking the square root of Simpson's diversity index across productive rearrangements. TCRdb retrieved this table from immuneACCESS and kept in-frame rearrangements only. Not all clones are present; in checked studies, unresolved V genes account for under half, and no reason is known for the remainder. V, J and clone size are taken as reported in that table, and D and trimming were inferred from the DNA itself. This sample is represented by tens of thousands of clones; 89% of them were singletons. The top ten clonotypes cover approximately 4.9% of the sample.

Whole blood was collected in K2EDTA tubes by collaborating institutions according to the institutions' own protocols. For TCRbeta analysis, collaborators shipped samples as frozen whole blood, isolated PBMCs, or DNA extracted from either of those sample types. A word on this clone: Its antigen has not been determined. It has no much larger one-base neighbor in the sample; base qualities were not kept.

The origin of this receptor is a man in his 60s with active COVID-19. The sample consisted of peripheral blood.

The bases read TGTGCCTGGAGTTACAGGGTGCAGACCCAGTACTTC. It translates as CAWSYRVQTQYF. In this chain, TRBV30 is recombined with TRBJ2-5; tentative D gene TRBD1, with 6 bases matching. The CDR3 spans 12 residues, from the cysteine through the phenylalanine. The only DNA kept is the CDR3, 36 bases in frame from the first base. Per the germline V gene (reference sequence), GTSNPN is the CDR1 and SVGIG is the CDR2. A distance of 10 bases separates the germline ends of V and J, which lose 2 bases and 6 bases respectively.